Listed here are 5 T cell receptor beta chains from one sample, sequenced in a study of cytomegalovirus exposure and HLA in healthy donors. The PCR was carried out with 60 Vbeta primers and 13 Jbeta primers. Data came from immunoSEQ multiplex PCR; TCRdb stores just in-frame clones and leaves some out. The profile shows 160,000 or so clones, around 76% of them singletons. The specimen sequenced was PBMCs. The receptors were gathered from a man in his forties in good health and CMV-seronegative.

The chain recombines TRBV5-1 with TRBJ2-1, with 14 positions matching TRBD2. The CDR3 is 15 residues long. The junction had 6 bases not matched to a gene; V was cut back by 6 bases and J by 7 bases. From germline, CDR1 is SGHRS and CDR2 YFSETQ. The CDR3: CASIAGTSGRNEQFF. Here the CDR3 DNA reads TGCGCCAGCATCGCCGGGACTAGCGGGAGAAATGAGCAGTTCTTC. Using reference TRBV5-1 and TRBJ2-1 for the parts outside the CDR3, the full variable domain is KAGVTQTPRYLIKTRGQQVTLSCSPISGHRSVSWYQQTPGQGLQFLFEYFSETQRNKGNFPGRFSGRQFSNSRSEMNVSTLELGDSALYLCASIAGTSGRNEQFFGPGTRLTVL.

The genes are TRBV19 and TRBJ1-1, with D unclear. The germline V gene encodes CDR1 LNHDA and CDR2 SQIVND (reference sequence). The V end lost 3 bases, the J end lost 0 bases, and 8 bases lay between the germline ends. The CDR3 spans 14 residues. This CDR3 reads CASSMTLMNTEAFF. Here the CDR3 DNA reads TGTGCCAGTAGTATGACTCTCATGAACACTGAAGCTTTCTTT.

The chain joins TRBV10-3 to TRBJ1-2; 8 bases are a match to TRBD1. This CDR3 comprises 15 residues. CDR1 and CDR2 (germline): ENHRY, SYGVKD. The V and J ends lost 5 bases and 2 bases, in that order; junction bases with no gene match: 7. The CDR3: CAISSNDRGNYGYTF. The CDR3 nucleotides read TGTGCCATCAGTTCGAATGACAGGGGAAACTATGGCTACACCTTC.

The chain combines TRBV28 with TRBJ2-1; the match to TRBD1 covers 9 bases. Germline assignment: CDR1 MDHEN and CDR2 SYDVKM. CDR3 length: 15 amino acids. V gave up 6 bases and J gave up 3 bases; unmatched junction bases: 6. The DNA for the CDR3 is TGTGCCAGCAGCTGGGGACAGGGAAACTACAATGAGCAGTTCTTC. It specifies CASSWGQGNYNEQFF.

The chain is built from TRBV28 and TRBJ1-5; D may be TRBD1 (6 bases). The V gene lost 10 bases and the J gene lost 9 bases, with 16 bases spanning the gap. CDR3 length: 12 amino acids. Germline values: CDR1 MDHEN, CDR2 SYDVKM. The CDR3 loop reads CATRQGSLPQHF. The CDR3 DNA is TGTGCCACCAGGCAGGGGAGCCTGCCCCAGCATTTT.